This is a list of T cell receptor beta chains from one sample in a study of blood T cell repertoires in COVID-19. Repertoires were generated with immunoSEQ multiplex PCR, while TCRdb's copy carries only in-frame clones and drops some. Of 210,000 or so clones listed, 80% to 90% are singletons. Sequencing used peripheral blood. The receptors come from a woman between 50 and 59 years old with acute or convalescent COVID-19. Each CDR3 is given with its conserved first and last residue. A D gene is named only where the DNA matches it firmly. Not all rows give a size; the values are once, few, many and, for expanded clones, a class.

j_gene,d_gene,v_gene,abundance,CDR3nt,CDR3aa
TRBJ2-7,-,TRBV18,-,TGTGCCAGCTCACCTTCGGGATTCTCCTACGAGCAGTACTTC,CASSPSGFSYEQYF
TRBJ1-5,-,TRBV28,-,TGTGCCAGCAGTTTTAGAGGGGGAGGCAATCAGCCCCAGCATTTT,CASSFRGGGNQPQHF
TRBJ2-7,TRBD2,TRBV6-5,-,TGTGCCAGCAGTCTTGGACTAGCGGGACTCTACGAGCAGTACTTC,CASSLGLAGLYEQYF
TRBJ1-5,TRBD1,TRBV19,-,TGTGCCAGTAGTACCGGGACAGGGGGCAGACAGCCCCAGCATTTT,CASSTGTGGRQPQHF
TRBJ1-2,-,TRBV19,-,TGTGCCAGTAGTAAGAGATTAGCTAACTATGGCTACACCTTC,CASSKRLANYGYTF
TRBJ2-2,TRBD2,TRBV19,-,TGTGCCAGTACCCATAGGGGGCCGGGACTAGCGGCGAACACCGGGGAGCTGTTTTTT,CASTHRGPGLAANTGELFF
TRBJ2-3,TRBD1,TRBV7-7,once,TGTGCCAGCAGTCCCGGACAGGGGTCAGATACGCAGTATTTT,CASSPGQGSDTQYF
TRBJ2-7,-,TRBV7-9,-,TGTGCCAGCAGCTTAAGACGAACAGGGGGGGCCTACGAGCAGTACTTC,CASSLRRTGGAYEQYF
TRBJ2-3,-,TRBV19,-,TGTGCCAGTAGTAACAGACGCACAGATACGCAGTATTTT,CASSNRRTDTQYF
TRBJ2-3,TRBD2,TRBV6-1,once,TGTGCCAGCAGTGCAGCTAGCGGACGCACAGATACGCAGTATTTT,CASSAASGRTDTQYF
TRBJ2-7,TRBD2,TRBV5-4,once,TGTGCCAGCAGCACTCGGACTAGCGGGAGCTCCTACGAGCAGTACTTC,CASSTRTSGSSYEQYF
TRBJ1-2,-,TRBV7-9,-,TGTGCCAGCAGCTTAGCGCGCGGAGTGGTGGGTTATGGCTACACCTTC,CASSLARGVVGYGYTF
TRBJ1-6,-,TRBV6-5,-,TGTGCCAGCAGTTTTGAACAGAATTCACCCCTCCACTTT,CASSFEQNSPLHF
TRBJ2-3,-,TRBV9,-,TGTGCCAGCAGCGTAGGAGGGTCCCTCACTAGCACAGATACGCAGTATTTT,CASSVGGSLTSTDTQYF
TRBJ2-2,-,TRBV9,-,TGTGCCAGCAGCGTAGTTCCGAGTACCGGGGAGCTGTTTTTT,CASSVVPSTGELFF
TRBJ1-3,-,TRBV11-2,-,TGTGCCCTGGAGACTCCTGGAAACACCATATATTTT,CALETPGNTIYF
TRBJ2-1,-,TRBV5-4,-,TGTGCCAGCAGCTTGGACAGCAACAATGAGCAGTTCTTC,CASSLDSNNEQFF
TRBJ2-5,TRBD2,TRBV18,-,TGTGCCAGCTCACGAGGACTAGCGGGGGTCCAAGAGACCCAGTACTTC,CASSRGLAGVQETQYF
TRBJ1-2,TRBD1,TRBV4-1,-,TGCGCCAGCACCGTGACCCAACAGGGGTATGGCTACACCTTC,CASTVTQQGYGYTF
TRBJ2-3,TRBD2,TRBV9,-,TGTGCCAGCAGCCCTTCCTTAGCGGGAGGTGCCGTCTTTAGCACAGATACGCAGTATTTT,CASSPSLAGGAVFSTDTQYF
TRBJ2-1,TRBD2,TRBV7-8,-,TGTGCCAGCAGCTTACCTGGGGGGGACAATGAGCAGTTCTTC,CASSLPGGDNEQFF
TRBJ1-1,-,TRBV7-2,-,TGTGCCAGCAGCTTGCCCCGAGGGAACACTGAAGCTTTCTTT,CASSLPRGNTEAFF
TRBJ2-5,TRBD1,TRBV5-1,-,TGCGCCAGCAGCTTGAACAGGGGAGAGACCCAGTACTTC,CASSLNRGETQYF
TRBJ1-2,-,TRBV29-1,-,TGCAGCGGGTTACAGGCCTATGGCTACACCTTC,CSGLQAYGYTF
TRBJ1-1,-,TRBV6-5,-,TGTGCCAGCCTACCCTCCGGGGGGCGGAATACTGAAGCTTTCTTT,CASLPSGGRNTEAFF
TRBJ2-1,-,TRBV9,-,TGTGCCAGCAGTGGATTCTTGGAGTTGAATGAGCAGTTCTTC,CASSGFLELNEQFF
TRBJ1-2,-,TRBV9,-,TGTGCCAGCAGCGTAGACAGTACCTATGGCTACACCTTC,CASSVDSTYGYTF
TRBJ2-7,-,TRBV10-1,-,TGCGCCAGCAGTGATTTTCCGGGGGAGCAGTACTTC,CASSDFPGEQYF
TRBJ2-5,-,TRBV12-5,-,TGTGCTAGTGGTCTGACGTTAGGAGGGAGCCAAGAGACCCAGTACTTC,CASGLTLGGSQETQYF
TRBJ2-2,-,TRBV30,-,TGTGCCTGGAGTGCGTCCGGGGCCGGGGAGCTGTTTTTT,CAWSASGAGELFF
TRBJ1-2,-,TRBV5-3,-,TGTGCCAGAAGCCCTAAGGTAGTGAGAGGGCCCGCTAACTATGGCTACACCTTC,CARSPKVVRGPANYGYTF
TRBJ1-1,TRBD1,TRBV5-6,-,TGTGCCAGCAGCCCCAACAGGGGTTGGGCTGAAGCTTTCTTT,CASSPNRGWAEAFF
TRBJ2-5,TRBD1,TRBV19,-,TGTGCCAGTAGTATCACCGGGACAGGGGGGGAGACCCAGTACTTC,CASSITGTGGETQYF
TRBJ1-4,TRBD1,TRBV9,-,TGTGCCAGCAGCGCCAGACAGGGGATGGGTGAAAAACTGTTTTTT,CASSARQGMGEKLFF
TRBJ2-5,TRBD1,TRBV18,-,TGTGCCAGCTCATCCCGCAGGGGGTCTCAAGAGACCCAGTACTTC,CASSSRRGSQETQYF
TRBJ2-7,-,TRBV29-1,-,TGCAGCGTTGAAGTATTTCAGGGATCCTACGAGCAGTACTTC,CSVEVFQGSYEQYF
TRBJ2-7,-,TRBV7-2,-,TGTGCCAGCAGCTTAGGGGCCGGAATTTCCTACGAGCAGTACTTC,CASSLGAGISYEQYF
TRBJ1-1,-,TRBV5-1,once,TGCGCCAGCAGCTTGGCCCAGGGTTCCATGAACACTGAAGCTTTCTTT,CASSLAQGSMNTEAFF
TRBJ1-1,-,TRBV7-2,-,TGTGCCAGCAGCCCCATTGGCTCGGGTTTCACTGAAGCTTTCTTT,CASSPIGSGFTEAFF
TRBJ2-1,TRBD1,TRBV6-5,-,TGTGCCAGCAGTTACTCACCAGGGGGCTTTCAGTTCTTC,CASSYSPGGFQFF
TRBJ2-5,-,TRBV7-2,-,TGTGCCAGCAGCCCGGACTGGCAAGAGACCCAGTACTTC,CASSPDWQETQYF
TRBJ1-2,TRBD1,TRBV28,-,TGTGCCAGCAGTTTAGCCCCAGGGGGTTATGGCTACACCTTC,CASSLAPGGYGYTF
TRBJ2-7,-,TRBV29-1,once,TGCAGCGTTGAGGGCACGCGCTACGAGCAGTACTTC,CSVEGTRYEQYF
TRBJ2-2,-,TRBV6-5,-,TGTGCCAGCAGGCCCCCGGGACAGAACACCGGGGAGCTGTTTTTT,CASRPPGQNTGELFF
TRBJ1-2,-,TRBV10-2,-,TGCGCCAGCAGCCGGGACACTAACTATGGCTACACCTTC,CASSRDTNYGYTF
TRBJ2-2,-,TRBV19,-,TGTGCCAGTAGTATGACAGCCCTCGGGGAGCTGTTTTTT,CASSMTALGELFF